A single TCR beta chain is shown here with its context. Germline CDR1 is SEHNR and CDR2 is FQNEAQ (reference sequence). There are 16 residues in the CDR3. Unmatched junction bases numbered 9, after V lost 8 bases and J lost 4 bases. This entry is derived from a study of blood T cell repertoires in COVID-19. Study at large: Spain, Italy and the United States supplied samples that represented acute and convalescent COVID-19. In each case, the material was cDNA or gDNA derived from T cells, B-cell-depleted T cells, or PBMCs.

Measured with immunoSEQ multiplex PCR; TCRdb has only the in-frame clones, and not every one. The sample holds a few hundred thousand clones, roughly 90% seen once. Cohort assignment relied on participant-reported clinical history. Cohort 3 recovered donors had two negative PCRs, clearance, or symptom resolution. The chain links TRBV7-9 to TRBJ2-1; 12 nucleotides agree with TRBD2. Sequencing was performed on PBMCs or T cells enriched from blood (not recorded which). This TCR came from a man aged 35 to 55 who had recovered from COVID-19. The DNA of the CDR3 is TGTGCCAGCGCCCTTTCAACTAGCGGGGGGTACAATGAGCAGTTCTTC. This gives the protein CASALSTSGGYNEQFF.